The 21 T cell receptor beta chains in this list originate from one sample, sequenced in a study of T cell responses to AZD1222 COVID-19 vaccine. TCRdb's copy holds only in-frame clones and misses some; the assay was immunoSEQ multiplex PCR. In the table there are about 110,000 clones, about 90% of which are singletons. Sequenced here: peripheral blood, sampled 28 days after the second AZD1222 dose. These receptors all come from an adult who received the AZD1222 COVID-19 vaccine.

V usage is TRBV19 and J usage is TRBJ2-3; D tentatively reads TRBD1 or TRBD2 (5 bases each). Trimming removed 4 bases from V and 2 bases from J, with 10 bases in between. The CDR3 is 14 residues long. Germline lookup yields CDR1 LNHDA and CDR2 SQIVND (reference sequence). The CDR3: CASSRGFHTDTQYF. Written as DNA, the CDR3 is TGTGCCAGTAGTAGGGGGTTCCACACAGATACGCAGTATTTT.

This chain connects TRBV7-6 to TRBJ1-5; D gene uncertain. This CDR3 spans 15 amino acids. With 1 base removed from V and 5 bases from J, the gap between germline ends came to 12 bases. From germline, CDR1 is SGHVS and CDR2 FNYEAQ. The CDR3 nucleotides read TGTGCCAGCAGCTTAGGCTGGACCCCATATCAGCCCCAGCATTTT. Its protein is CASSLGWTPYQPQHF.

The table lists this clone with a count of one. The CDR3 DNA reads as TGTGCCATCAGTCGGACAGGGGAGGATGGCTACACCTTC. Amino acid sequence: CAISRTGEDGYTF. The chain uses TRBV10-3 and TRBJ1-2; 9 positions agree with TRBD1. The CDR3 is 13 residues long. Germline values: CDR1 ENHRY, CDR2 SYGVKD. V dropped 5 bases and J dropped 6; count of bases not matched to a gene: 4.

V and J are TRBV7-9 and TRBJ1-1; D uncertain. The CDR3 has 13 amino acids. Germline V gives CDR1 SEHNR, CDR2 FQNEAQ (reference sequence). With 4 bases removed from V and 10 bases from J, the gap between germline ends came to 16 bases. CDR3 coding DNA: TGTGCCAGCAGCTCAAGGGTACTCAGGCGAGCTTTCTTT. This sequence encodes CASSSRVLRRAFF.

The chain employs TRBV5-5 and TRBJ2-5; D is unclear. Germline assignment: CDR1 SGHKS and CDR2 YYEKEE (reference sequence). V lost 2 bases and J lost 5, with 13 bases in between. CDR3 length equals 14 residues. CDR3 sequence (DNA): TGTGCCAGCAGCTTCCTCCTTGGGAAGGAGACCCAGTACTTC. Protein product: CASSFLLGKETQYF.

The genes are TRBV5-1 and TRBJ2-2; no clear D gene. The V gene's germline CDR1 is SGHRS and CDR2 YFSETQ. V shed 0 bases and J shed 6 bases, with 3 bases lying between them. There are 12 residues in the CDR3. As DNA, the CDR3 is TGCGCCAGCAGCTTGGTCCCCGGGGAGCTGTTTTTT. Its translation: CASSLVPGELFF.

This clone rates as medium-sized. The same CDR3 is also encoded by other DNA sequences in this sample. J is TRBJ2-3 and V is TRBV20-1; no reliable D call. Between the trimmed V and J ends, which lost 6 bases and 3 bases, there was a span of 4 bases. Per germline, CDR1 DFQATT and CDR2 SNEGSKA (reference sequence). The CDR3 sequence is 10 residues long. CDR3 in DNA: TGCAGTGCCAGGACAGATACGCAGTATTTT. Its protein product is CSARTDTQYF.

This chain links TRBV5-1 with TRBJ1-1, with D possibly matching TRBD1 (6 bases). CDR1 SGHRS and CDR2 YFSETQ come from the germline V gene. This CDR3 is built from 16 residues. Trimming shortened V by 1 base and J by 3 bases, and 16 bases separated the two germline ends. This CDR3 is CASSLLGGPGDTEAFF. CDR3 bases: TGCGCCAGCAGCTTGTTAGGGGGGCCAGGGGACACTGAAGCTTTCTTT.

V usage is TRBV11-2 and J usage is TRBJ2-5; 12 positions agree with TRBD2. The CDR3 sequence is 16 residues long. With 2 bases clipped from V and 7 bases from J, the junction kept 8 bases outside the gene matches. CDR1 is SGHAT, CDR2 FQNNGV, per germline. In DNA form, the CDR3 reads TGTGCCAGCAGCTTACAGGCTAGCGGGAGGGCCCGGACCCAGTACTTC. It yields the protein CASSLQASGRARTQYF.

The chain combines TRBV12-5 with TRBJ1-2; 10 bases agree with TRBD1. This CDR3 spans 15 amino acids. Germline loops: CDR1 LGHNT, CDR2 FRNRAP. Unmatched junction bases numbered 6, after V lost 3 bases and J lost 5 bases. The CDR3 reads CASGFSMGQGYGYTF. The CDR3 nucleotides read TGTGCTAGTGGTTTTTCTATGGGACAGGGGTATGGCTACACCTTC. The variable domain in full, with the rest retrieved from reference TRBV12-5 and TRBJ1-2, is DARVTQTPRHKVTEMGQEVTMRCQPILGHNTVFWYRQTMMQGLELLAYFRNRAPLDDSGMPKDRFSAEMPDATLATLKIQPSEPRDSAVYFCASGFSMGQGYGYTFGSGTRLTVV.

This chain connects TRBV12-3 or TRBV12-4 to TRBJ1-2; maybe TRBD1 (6 bases). The ends were cut back, 5 bases at V and 8 bases at J, with 12 bases in the middle. The CDR3 consists of 12 residues. In DNA form, the CDR3 reads TGTGCCAGCAGTCCGGACAGCTGGGGCTACACCTTC. The encoded protein is CASSPDSWGYTF.

The V gene is TRBV7-2, the J gene TRBJ2-3, with 13 nucleotides matching TRBD2. V dropped 5 bases and J dropped 13; count of bases not matched to a gene: 12. Germline V CDR1 and CDR2: SGHTA, FQGNSA. The CDR3 consists of 15 residues. The CDR3 reads CASSPETSGRVREYF. CDR3 nucleotides: TGTGCCAGCAGCCCCGAAACTAGCGGGAGGGTCAGAGAGTATTTT.

This clone is a singleton in its sample. This sequence joins TRBV10-2 and TRBJ1-2; D not resolved. CDR3 size: 14 residues. The germline gives CDR1 WSHSY, CDR2 SAAADI. V gave up 0 bases and J gave up 5 bases, with 10 bases separating them. The DNA of the CDR3 is TGCGCCAGCAGTGAGTCGATGGTGGGATATGGCTACACCTTC. Amino acids: CASSESMVGYGYTF.

The chain combines TRBV3-1 (or the pseudogene TRBV3-2) with TRBJ2-2; possible D gene TRBD1, 5 bases. V was trimmed by 2 bases and J by 1 base, leaving 11 bases between them. The CDR3 runs 16 residues. Germline CDR1 is LGHDT and CDR2 is YNNKEL (reference sequence). The DNA of the CDR3 is TGTGCCAGCAGCCAAACGACAGTCAGGAACACCGGGGAGCTGTTTTTT. This encodes CASSQTTVRNTGELFF.

This chain links TRBV2 with TRBJ2-7; D remains unclear. The CDR3 runs to 12 residues. Deletions cut 6 bases from V and 2 bases from J, with 8 bases between. Germline V gene data show CDR1 as SNHLY and CDR2 as FYNNEI. CDR3 coding DNA: TGTGCCAGCAGAGACAACGCCTACGAGCAGTACTTC. This gives the protein CASRDNAYEQYF.

The rearrangement links TRBV13 to TRBJ2-2, with TRBD1 matching over 7 bases. The CDR3 is 14 residues long. V shed 3 bases and J 5 bases; nucleotides not matched to a gene: 3. Looked up from germline, CDR1 is PRHDT and CDR2 is FYEKMQ (reference sequence). CDR3 protein: CASSFGGQTGELFF. In DNA, the CDR3 is TGTGCCAGCAGCTTTGGGGGACAGACCGGGGAGCTGTTTTTT.

The chain recombines TRBV4-1 with TRBJ1-1; D is possibly TRBD1 (5 bases). Germline loops: CDR1 MGHRA, CDR2 YSYEKL. The CDR3 sequence is 15 residues long. Trimming shortened V by 4 bases and J by 1 base, and 13 bases separated the two germline ends. The CDR3 is CASSPEGRPNTEAFF. The CDR3 nucleotides read TGCGCCAGCAGCCCCGAGGGACGCCCGAACACTGAAGCTTTCTTT.

This clone has only a few counts. The J gene is TRBJ2-7, the V gene TRBV28; D is unclear. Trimming took off 4 bases at V and 4 bases at J, with 8 bases between the two ends. The germline gives CDR1 MDHEN, CDR2 SYDVKM. The CDR3 is made up of 12 amino acids. CDR3: CASSWERYEQYF. CDR3 coding DNA: TGTGCCAGCAGTTGGGAACGGTACGAGCAGTACTTC.

The chain is built from TRBV4-1 and TRBJ2-7, with D hard to call. Trimming stripped 5 bases from V and 0 bases from J, with 8 bases between. From germline, CDR1 is MGHRA and CDR2 YSYEKL. This CDR3 has 13 residues. CDR3 sequence: CASSDGPSYEQYF. DNA for the CDR3: TGCGCCAGCAGCGACGGGCCCTCCTACGAGCAGTACTTC.

This chain joins TRBV6-5 and TRBJ1-3, with D unresolved. V was trimmed by 2 bases and J by 4 bases, leaving 9 bases between them. The V gene's germline CDR1 is MNHEY and CDR2 SVGAGI. The CDR3 is 14 amino acids. The CDR3 protein is CASSYKSRGNTIYF. DNA of the CDR3: TGTGCCAGCAGTTACAAGTCCAGGGGAAACACCATATATTTT.

V usage is TRBV7-9 and J usage is TRBJ2-1; TRBD1 aligns across 8 bases. The junction had 5 bases not matched to a gene; V was cut back by 4 bases and J by 15 bases. This CDR3 is 11 amino acids long. The germline CDR1 and CDR2 sequences are SEHNR and FQNEAQ (reference sequence). CDR3 nucleotide sequence: TGTGCCAGCAGCTCGGACAGGGTGGCGTTCTTC. This sequence encodes CASSSDRVAFF.